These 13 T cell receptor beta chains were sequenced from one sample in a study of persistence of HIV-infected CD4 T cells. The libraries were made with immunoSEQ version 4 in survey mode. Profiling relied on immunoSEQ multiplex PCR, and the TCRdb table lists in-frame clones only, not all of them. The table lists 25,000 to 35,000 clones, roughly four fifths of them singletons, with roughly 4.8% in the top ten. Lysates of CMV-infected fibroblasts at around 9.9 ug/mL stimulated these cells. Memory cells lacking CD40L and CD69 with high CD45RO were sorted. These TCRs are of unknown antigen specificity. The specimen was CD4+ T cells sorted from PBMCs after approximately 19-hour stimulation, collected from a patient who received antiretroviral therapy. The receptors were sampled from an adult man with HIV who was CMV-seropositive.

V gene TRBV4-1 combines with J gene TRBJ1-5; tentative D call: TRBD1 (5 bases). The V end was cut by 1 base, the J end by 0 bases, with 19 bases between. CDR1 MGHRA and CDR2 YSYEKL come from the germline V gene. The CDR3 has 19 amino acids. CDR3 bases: TGCGCCAGCAGCCAAGTCACGACAGAGAGATTTAATAGCAATCAGCCCCAGCATTTT. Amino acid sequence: CASSQVTTERFNSNQPQHF.

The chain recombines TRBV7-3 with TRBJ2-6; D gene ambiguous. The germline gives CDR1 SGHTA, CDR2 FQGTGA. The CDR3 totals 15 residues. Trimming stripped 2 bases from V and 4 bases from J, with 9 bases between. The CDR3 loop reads CASSLDGSGANVLTF. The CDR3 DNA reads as TGTGCCAGCAGCTTAGATGGGTCAGGGGCCAACGTCCTGACTTTC. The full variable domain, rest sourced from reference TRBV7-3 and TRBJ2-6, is GAGVSQTPSNKVTEKGKYVELRCDPISGHTALYWYRQSLGQGPEFLIYFQGTGAADDSGLPNDRFFAVRPEGSVSTLKIQRTERGDSAVYLCASSLDGSGANVLTFGAGSRLTVL.

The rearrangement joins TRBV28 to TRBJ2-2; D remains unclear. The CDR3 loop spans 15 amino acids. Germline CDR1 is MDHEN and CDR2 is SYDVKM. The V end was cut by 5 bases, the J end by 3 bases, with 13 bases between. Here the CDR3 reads CASSPRAWYTGELFF. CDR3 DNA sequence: TGTGCCAGCAGTCCCCGGGCGTGGTACACCGGGGAGCTGTTTTTT.

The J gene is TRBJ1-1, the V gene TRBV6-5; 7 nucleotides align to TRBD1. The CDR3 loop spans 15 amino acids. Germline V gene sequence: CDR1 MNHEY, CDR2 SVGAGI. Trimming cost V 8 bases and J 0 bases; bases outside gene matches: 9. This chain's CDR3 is CASQGRGRMNTEAFF. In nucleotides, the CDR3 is TGTGCCAGCCAAGGTAGGGGGCGTATGAACACTGAAGCTTTCTTT.

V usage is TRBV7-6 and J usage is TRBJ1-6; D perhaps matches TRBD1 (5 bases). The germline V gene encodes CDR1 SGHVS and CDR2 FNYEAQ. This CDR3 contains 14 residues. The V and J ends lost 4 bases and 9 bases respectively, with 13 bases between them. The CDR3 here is CASSSTGGTSPLHF. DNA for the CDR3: TGTGCCAGCAGCTCGACGGGGGGAACTTCACCCCTCCACTTT.

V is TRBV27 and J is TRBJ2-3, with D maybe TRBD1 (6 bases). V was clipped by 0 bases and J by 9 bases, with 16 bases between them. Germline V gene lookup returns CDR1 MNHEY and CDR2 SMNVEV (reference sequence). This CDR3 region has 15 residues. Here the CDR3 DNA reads TGTGCCAGCAGTTTATCCTGGGCTGGGGGCACAACGCAGTATTTT. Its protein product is CASSLSWAGGTTQYF.

In DNA, the CDR3 is TGCGCCAGCCGACTAGGGGAGGCCTATGGCTACACCTTC. It specifies CASRLGEAYGYTF. V gene TRBV5-1 combines with J gene TRBJ1-2; tentatively, D is TRBD1 (5 bases). The CDR3 consists of 13 residues. Trimming shortened V by 7 bases and J by 4 bases, and 14 bases separated the two germline ends. Germline CDR1 SGHRS, CDR2 YFSETQ.

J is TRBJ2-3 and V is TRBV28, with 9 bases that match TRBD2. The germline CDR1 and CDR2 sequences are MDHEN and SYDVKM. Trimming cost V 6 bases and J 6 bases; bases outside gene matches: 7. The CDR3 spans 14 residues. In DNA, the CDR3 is TGTGCCAGCAGCAAGCGGGGGGCCTATGATACGCAGTATTTT. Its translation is CASSKRGAYDTQYF.

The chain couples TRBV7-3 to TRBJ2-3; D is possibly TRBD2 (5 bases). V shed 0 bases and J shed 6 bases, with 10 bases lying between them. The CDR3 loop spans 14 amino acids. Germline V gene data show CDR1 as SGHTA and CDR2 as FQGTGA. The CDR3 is CASSLTGSRDTQYF. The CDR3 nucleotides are TGTGCCAGCAGCTTAACGGGGAGCCGGGATACGCAGTATTTT.

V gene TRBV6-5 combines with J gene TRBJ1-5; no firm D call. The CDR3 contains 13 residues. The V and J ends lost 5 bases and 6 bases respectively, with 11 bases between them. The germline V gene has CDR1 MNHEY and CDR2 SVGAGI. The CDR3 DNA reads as TGTGCCAGCAGTCTCGGGATTCGTCAGCCCCAGCATTTT. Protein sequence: CASSLGIRQPQHF.

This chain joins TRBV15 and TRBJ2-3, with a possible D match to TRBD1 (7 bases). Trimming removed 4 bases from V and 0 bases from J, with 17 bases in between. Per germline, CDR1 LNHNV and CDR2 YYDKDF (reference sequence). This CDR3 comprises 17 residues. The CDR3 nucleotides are TGTGCCACCAGCAACCACAGGGGAGCGGGTAGCACAGATACGCAGTATTTT. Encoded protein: CATSNHRGAGSTDTQYF.

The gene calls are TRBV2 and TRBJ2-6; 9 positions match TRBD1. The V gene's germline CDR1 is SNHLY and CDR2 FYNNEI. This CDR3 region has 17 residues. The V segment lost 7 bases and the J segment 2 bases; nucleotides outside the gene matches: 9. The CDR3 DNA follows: TGTGCCAGCATGAGGGACAGGGCTGGAACTGGGGCCAACGTCCTGACTTTC. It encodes CASMRDRAGTGANVLTF.

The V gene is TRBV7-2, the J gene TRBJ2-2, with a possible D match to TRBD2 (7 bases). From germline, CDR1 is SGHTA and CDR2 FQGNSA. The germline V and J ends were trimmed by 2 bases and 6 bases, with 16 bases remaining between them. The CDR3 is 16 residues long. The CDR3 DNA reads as TGTGCCAGCAGCTTAAAACGGCTGGGGGGGCCCGGGGAGCTGTTTTTT. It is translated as CASSLKRLGGPGELFF.